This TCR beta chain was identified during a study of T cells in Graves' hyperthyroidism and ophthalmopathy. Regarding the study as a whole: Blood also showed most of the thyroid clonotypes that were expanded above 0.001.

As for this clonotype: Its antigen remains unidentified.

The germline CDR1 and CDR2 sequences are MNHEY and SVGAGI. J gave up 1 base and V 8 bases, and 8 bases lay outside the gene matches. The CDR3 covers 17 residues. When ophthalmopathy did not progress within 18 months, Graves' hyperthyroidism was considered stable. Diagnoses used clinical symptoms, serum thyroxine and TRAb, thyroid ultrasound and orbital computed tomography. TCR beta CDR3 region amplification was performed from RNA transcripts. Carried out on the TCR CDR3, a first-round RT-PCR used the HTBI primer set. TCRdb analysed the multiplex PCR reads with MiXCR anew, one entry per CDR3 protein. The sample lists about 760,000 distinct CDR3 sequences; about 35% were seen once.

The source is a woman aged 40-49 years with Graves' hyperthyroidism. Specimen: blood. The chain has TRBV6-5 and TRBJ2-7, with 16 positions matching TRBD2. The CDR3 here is CASLNGTSGRGSYEQYF. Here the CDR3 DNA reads TGTGCCAGCCTCAATGGGACTAGCGGGAGGGGATCCTACGAGCAGTACTTC.